The clone carrying this T cell receptor beta chain was detected only a few times. As originally analysed: Estimated nucleated cell counts came from reference gene primer amplification. This table comes from immunoSEQ multiplex PCR, and its TCRdb copy is limited to in-frame clones, with some not included. V, J and clone size derive from that table, while D and trimming were established from the DNA sequence. The sample lists approximately 240,000 clones; about four fifths were seen once. This sample stems from a study of blood T cell repertoires in COVID-19. Germline CDR1 SGHTA, CDR2 FQGNSA. The V segment lost 5 bases and the J segment 0 bases; nucleotides outside the gene matches: 10. This CDR3 is built from 18 residues. Participants' own reports of clinical history determined their cohort assignment.

The sample comprised PBMCs or T cells enriched from blood (not recorded which). V is TRBV7-2 and J is TRBJ2-4; 10 nucleotides align to TRBD2. The TCR comes from a woman aged 35 to 49 with acute COVID-19. The CDR3 nucleotides are TGTGCCAGCAGCCGTCCCGGGACTAGCGTGAAAGCCAAAAACATTCAGTACTTC. Its translation is CASSRPGTSVKAKNIQYF.